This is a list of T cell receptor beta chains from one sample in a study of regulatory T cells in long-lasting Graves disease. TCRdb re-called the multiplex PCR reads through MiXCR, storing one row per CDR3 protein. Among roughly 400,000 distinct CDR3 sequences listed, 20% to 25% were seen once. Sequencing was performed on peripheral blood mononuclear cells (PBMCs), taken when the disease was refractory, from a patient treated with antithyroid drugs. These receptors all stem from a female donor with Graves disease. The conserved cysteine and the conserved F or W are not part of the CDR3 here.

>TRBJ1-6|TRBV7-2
ASSPGQGIVSPLH
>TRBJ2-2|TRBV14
ASSQDGNRERTGELF
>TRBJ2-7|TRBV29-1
SVEDLGLAGDYEQY
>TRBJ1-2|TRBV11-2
ASSPGQGRSYGYT
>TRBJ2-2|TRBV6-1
ASRVQGAGGELF
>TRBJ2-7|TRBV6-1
ASSDIGINYEQY
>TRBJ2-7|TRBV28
ASSLRGTGQSYEQY
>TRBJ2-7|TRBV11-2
ASSLGLLLNEQY
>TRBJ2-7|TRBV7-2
ASSLERGTPYEQY
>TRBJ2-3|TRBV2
ASRLEGLPSTDTQY
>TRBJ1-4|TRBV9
ASSVREQGTNEKLF
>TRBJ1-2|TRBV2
ASSEQGNYGYT
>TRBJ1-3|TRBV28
ASSPRDPGNTIY
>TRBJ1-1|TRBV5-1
ASSFDRGSMNTEAF